This TCR beta chain was retrieved from a study of blood T cell repertoires in COVID-19. About the research overall: T cells, B-cell-depleted T cells, or PBMCs provided the cDNA or gDNA that served as material.

Germline V gives CDR1 SGDLS, CDR2 YYNGEE. The V segment lost 3 bases and the J segment 8 bases; nucleotides outside the gene matches: 13. This CDR3 spans 16 amino acids. TCRdb keeps only in-frame clones here, not all; method: immunoSEQ multiplex PCR. Of 96,000 or so clones in the sample, approximately 90% were seen once. Source material: peripheral blood. V usage is TRBV9 and J usage is TRBJ1-4; the match to TRBD1 covers 7 bases. This clonotype was sampled from a man in his sixties with acute or convalescent COVID-19. This CDR3 reads CASSAQTGEPREKLFF. The CDR3 nucleotides are TGTGCCAGCAGCGCACAAACAGGGGAGCCAAGGGAAAAACTGTTTTTT.